This note documents a single T cell receptor (beta chain) sequence. This CDR3 is built from 16 residues. Germline values: CDR1 MDHEN, CDR2 SYDVKM. Trimming removed 6 bases at V and 0 bases at J, with 18 bases between. Sequenced by immunoSEQ multiplex PCR; TCRdb stores in-frame clones only, minus some. Altogether 150,000 or so clones are present, 86% being singletons, with the ten largest covering 8% to 10%. The sample comes from a study of blood T cell repertoires in COVID-19. Whole-study context: COVID-19 samples, acute and convalescent, were from the United States, Italy and Spain.

The source is a man between 60 and 75 years old with acute or convalescent COVID-19. Sequenced sample: peripheral blood. V gene TRBV28 combines with J gene TRBJ2-7; D may be TRBD1 (5 bases). The CDR3 DNA reads TGTGCCAGCAGCCGTCAACTGACAGCCTACTCCTACGAGCAGTACTTC. It is translated as CASSRQLTAYSYEQYF. Together with reference TRBV28 and TRBJ2-7, the CDR3 gives the full variable domain: DVKVTQSSRYLVKRTGEKVFLECVQDMDHENMFWYRQDPGLGLRLIYFSYDVKMKEKGDIPEGYSVSREKKERFSLILESASTNQTSMYLCASSRQLTAYSYEQYFGPGTRLTVT.